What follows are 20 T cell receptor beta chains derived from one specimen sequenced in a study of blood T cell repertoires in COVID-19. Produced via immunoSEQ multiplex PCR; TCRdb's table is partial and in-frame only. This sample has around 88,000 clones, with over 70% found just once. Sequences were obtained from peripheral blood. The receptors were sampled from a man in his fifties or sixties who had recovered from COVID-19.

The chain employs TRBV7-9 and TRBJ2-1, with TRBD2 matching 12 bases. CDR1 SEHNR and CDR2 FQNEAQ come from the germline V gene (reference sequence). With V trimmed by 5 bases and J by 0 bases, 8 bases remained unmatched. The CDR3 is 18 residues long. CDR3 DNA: TGTGCCAGCAGCCCCCCCCTAGCGGGAGGGAGCTCCTACAATGAGCAGTTCTTC. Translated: CASSPPLAGGSSYNEQFF.

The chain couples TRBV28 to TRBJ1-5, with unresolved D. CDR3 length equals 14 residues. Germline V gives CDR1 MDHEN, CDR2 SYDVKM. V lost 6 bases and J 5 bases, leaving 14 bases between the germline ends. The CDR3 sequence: CASSVPGLYQPQHF. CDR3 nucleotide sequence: TGTGCCAGCAGCGTTCCCGGGTTGTATCAGCCCCAGCATTTT. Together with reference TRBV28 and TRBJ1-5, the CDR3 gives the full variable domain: DVKVTQSSRYLVKRTGEKVFLECVQDMDHENMFWYRQDPGLGLRLIYFSYDVKMKEKGDIPEGYSVSREKKERFSLILESASTNQTSMYLCASSVPGLYQPQHFGDGTRLSIL.

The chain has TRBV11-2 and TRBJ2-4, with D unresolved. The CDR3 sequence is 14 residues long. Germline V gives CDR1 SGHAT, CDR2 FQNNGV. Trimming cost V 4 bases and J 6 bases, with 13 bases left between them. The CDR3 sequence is CASSSLPSGNIQYF. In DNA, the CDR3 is TGTGCCAGCAGCTCCCTCCCTTCGGGAAACATTCAGTACTTC.

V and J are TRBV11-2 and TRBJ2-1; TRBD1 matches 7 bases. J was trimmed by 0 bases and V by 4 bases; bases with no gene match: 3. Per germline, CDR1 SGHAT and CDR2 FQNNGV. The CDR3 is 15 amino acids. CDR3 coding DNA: TGTGCCAGCAGCTCAGGGGGAAGCTCCTACAATGAGCAGTTCTTC. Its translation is CASSSGGSSYNEQFF.

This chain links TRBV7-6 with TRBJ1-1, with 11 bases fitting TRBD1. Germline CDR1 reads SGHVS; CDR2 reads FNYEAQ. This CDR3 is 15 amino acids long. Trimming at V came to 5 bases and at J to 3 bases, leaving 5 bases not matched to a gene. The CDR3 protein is CASSPGTGGYTEAFF. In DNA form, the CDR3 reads TGTGCCAGCAGCCCGGGGACAGGGGGGTACACTGAAGCTTTCTTT.

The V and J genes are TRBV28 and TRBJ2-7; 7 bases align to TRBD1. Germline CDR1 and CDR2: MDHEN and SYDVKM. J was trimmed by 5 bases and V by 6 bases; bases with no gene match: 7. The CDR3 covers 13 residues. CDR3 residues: CASRLQGRHEQYF. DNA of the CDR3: TGTGCCAGCAGATTACAGGGGCGGCACGAGCAGTACTTC. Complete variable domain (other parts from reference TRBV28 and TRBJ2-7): DVKVTQSSRYLVKRTGEKVFLECVQDMDHENMFWYRQDPGLGLRLIYFSYDVKMKEKGDIPEGYSVSREKKERFSLILESASTNQTSMYLCASRLQGRHEQYFGPGTRLTVT.

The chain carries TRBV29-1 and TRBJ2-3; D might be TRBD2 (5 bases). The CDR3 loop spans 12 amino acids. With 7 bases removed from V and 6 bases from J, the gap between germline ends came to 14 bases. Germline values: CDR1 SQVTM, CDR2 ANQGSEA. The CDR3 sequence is CSATEGADTQYF. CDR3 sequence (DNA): TGCAGCGCGACCGAGGGTGCGGATACGCAGTATTTT.

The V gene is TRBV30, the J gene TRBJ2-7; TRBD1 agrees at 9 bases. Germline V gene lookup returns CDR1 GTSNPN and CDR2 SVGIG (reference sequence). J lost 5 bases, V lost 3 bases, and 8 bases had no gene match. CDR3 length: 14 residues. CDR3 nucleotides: TGTGCCTGGAGCTCCGGGACAGGGTACCACGAGCAGTACTTC. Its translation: CAWSSGTGYHEQYF.

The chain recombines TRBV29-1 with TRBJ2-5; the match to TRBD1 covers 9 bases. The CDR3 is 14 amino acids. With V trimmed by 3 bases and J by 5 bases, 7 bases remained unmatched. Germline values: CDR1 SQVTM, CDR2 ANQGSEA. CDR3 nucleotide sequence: TGCAGCGTTGAGGGGCCGGGACAGGGCGAGACCCAGTACTTC. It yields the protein CSVEGPGQGETQYF.

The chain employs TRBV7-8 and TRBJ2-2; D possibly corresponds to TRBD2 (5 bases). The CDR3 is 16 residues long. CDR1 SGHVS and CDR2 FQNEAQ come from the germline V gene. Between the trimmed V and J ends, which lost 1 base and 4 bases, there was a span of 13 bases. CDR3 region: CASSLGSRVPTGELFF. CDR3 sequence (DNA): TGTGCCAGCAGCTTAGGCTCGCGGGTACCCACCGGGGAGCTGTTTTTT.

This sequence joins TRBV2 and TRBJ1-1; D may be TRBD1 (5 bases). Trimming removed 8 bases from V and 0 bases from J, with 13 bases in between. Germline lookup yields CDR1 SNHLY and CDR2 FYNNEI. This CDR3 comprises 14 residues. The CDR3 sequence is CASGKQGLNTEAFF. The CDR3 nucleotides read TGTGCCAGCGGCAAGCAGGGATTGAACACTGAAGCTTTCTTT.

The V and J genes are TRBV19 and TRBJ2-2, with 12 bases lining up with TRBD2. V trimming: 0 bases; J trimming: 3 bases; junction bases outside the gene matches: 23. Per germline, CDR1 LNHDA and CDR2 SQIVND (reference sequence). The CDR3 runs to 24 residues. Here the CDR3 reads CASSIDRPYIPGLAGRRDTGELFF. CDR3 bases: TGTGCCAGTAGTATAGATAGGCCCTACATACCGGGACTAGCGGGCAGAAGGGACACCGGGGAGCTGTTTTTT.

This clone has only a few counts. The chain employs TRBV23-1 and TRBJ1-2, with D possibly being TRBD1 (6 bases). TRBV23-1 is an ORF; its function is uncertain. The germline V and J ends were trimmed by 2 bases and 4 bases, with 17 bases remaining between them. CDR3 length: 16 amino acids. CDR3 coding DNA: TGCGCCAGCAGTCAAAAATCTTCAGGGGCGTTCTATGGCTACACCTTC. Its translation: CASSQKSSGAFYGYTF.

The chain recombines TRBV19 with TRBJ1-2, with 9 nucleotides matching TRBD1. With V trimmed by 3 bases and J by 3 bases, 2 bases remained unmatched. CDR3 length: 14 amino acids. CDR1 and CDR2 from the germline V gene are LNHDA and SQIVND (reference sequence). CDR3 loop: CASSIDRGYYGYTF. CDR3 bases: TGTGCCAGTAGTATTGACAGGGGGTACTATGGCTACACCTTC.

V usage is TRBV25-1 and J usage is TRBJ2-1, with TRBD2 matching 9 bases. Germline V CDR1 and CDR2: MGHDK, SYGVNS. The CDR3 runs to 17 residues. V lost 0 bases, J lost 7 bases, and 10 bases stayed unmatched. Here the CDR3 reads CASSEYRGSGGINEQFF. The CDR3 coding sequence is TGTGCCAGCAGTGAATATAGGGGTAGCGGGGGAATAAATGAGCAGTTCTTC.

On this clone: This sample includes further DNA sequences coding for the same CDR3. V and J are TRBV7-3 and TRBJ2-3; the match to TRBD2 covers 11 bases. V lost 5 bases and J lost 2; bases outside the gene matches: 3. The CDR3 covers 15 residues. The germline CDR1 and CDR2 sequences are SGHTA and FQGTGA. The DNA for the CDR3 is TGTGCCAGCAGCCCACTAGCGGGAGTCACAGATACGCAGTATTTT. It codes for CASSPLAGVTDTQYF.

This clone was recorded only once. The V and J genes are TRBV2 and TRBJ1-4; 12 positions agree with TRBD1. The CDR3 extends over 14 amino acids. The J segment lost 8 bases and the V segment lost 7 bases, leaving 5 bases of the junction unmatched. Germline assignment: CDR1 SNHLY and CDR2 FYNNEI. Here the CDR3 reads CASTGDRGQEKLFF. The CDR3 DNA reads TGTGCCAGCACGGGGGACAGGGGGCAGGAAAAACTGTTTTTT.

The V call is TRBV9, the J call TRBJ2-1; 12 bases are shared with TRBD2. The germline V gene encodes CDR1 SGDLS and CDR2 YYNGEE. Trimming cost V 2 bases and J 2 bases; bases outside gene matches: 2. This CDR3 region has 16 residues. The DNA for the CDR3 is TGTGCCAGCAGCGTCGGACTAGCGGGAACCTACAATGAGCAGTTCTTC. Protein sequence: CASSVGLAGTYNEQFF.

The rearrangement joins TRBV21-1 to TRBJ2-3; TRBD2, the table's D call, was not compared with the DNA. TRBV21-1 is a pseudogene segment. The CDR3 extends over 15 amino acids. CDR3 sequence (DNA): TGTGCCAGCAGCACGGGGGGCAGGGGCACAGATACGCAGTATTTT. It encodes CASSTGGRGTDTQYF.

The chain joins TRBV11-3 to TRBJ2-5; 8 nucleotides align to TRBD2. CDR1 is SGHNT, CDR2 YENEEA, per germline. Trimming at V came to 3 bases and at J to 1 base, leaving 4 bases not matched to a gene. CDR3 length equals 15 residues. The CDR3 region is CASSFTGTSQETQYF. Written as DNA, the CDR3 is TGTGCCAGCAGCTTTACCGGGACTAGCCAAGAGACCCAGTACTTC.